This T cell receptor beta chain was captured by sequencing in a study of T cell responses to AZD1222 COVID-19 vaccine. Germline CDR1 reads MNHEY; CDR2 reads SVGAGI. Between the trimmed V and J ends, which lost 5 bases and 8 bases, there was a span of 12 bases. This CDR3 spans 12 amino acids. Generated by immunoSEQ multiplex PCR, the TCRdb table keeps only in-frame clones and is missing some. The table lists 140,000 or so clones, about nine tenths of them singletons, with 1.9% in the top ten. The sample here was peripheral blood, taken 28 days after the second AZD1222 dose. The rearrangement links TRBV6-5 to TRBJ1-1; possibly TRBD1 for D (6 bases). This sequence was found in an adult who received the AZD1222 COVID-19 vaccine. CDR3 loop: CASSKGTPEAFF. In DNA, the CDR3 is TGTGCCAGCAGTAAGGGGACACCAGAAGCTTTCTTT.